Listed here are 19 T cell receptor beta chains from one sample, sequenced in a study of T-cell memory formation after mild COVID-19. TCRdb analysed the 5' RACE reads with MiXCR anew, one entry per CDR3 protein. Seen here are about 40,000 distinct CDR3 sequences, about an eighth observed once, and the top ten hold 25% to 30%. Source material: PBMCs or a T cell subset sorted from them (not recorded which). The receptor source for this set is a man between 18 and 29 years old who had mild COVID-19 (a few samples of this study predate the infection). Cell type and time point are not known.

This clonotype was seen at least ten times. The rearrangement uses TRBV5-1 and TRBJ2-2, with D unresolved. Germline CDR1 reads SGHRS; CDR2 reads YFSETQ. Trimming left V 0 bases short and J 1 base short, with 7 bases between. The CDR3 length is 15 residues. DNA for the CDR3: TGCGCCAGCAGCTTGGGCCAGGTGAACACCGGGGAGCTGTTTTTT. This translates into CASSLGQVNTGELFF. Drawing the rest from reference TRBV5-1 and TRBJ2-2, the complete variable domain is KAGVTQTPRYLIKTRGQQVTLSCSPISGHRSVSWYQQTPGQGLQFLFEYFSETQRNKGNFPGRFSGRQFSNSRSEMNVSTLELGDSALYLCASSLGQVNTGELFFGEGSRLTVL.

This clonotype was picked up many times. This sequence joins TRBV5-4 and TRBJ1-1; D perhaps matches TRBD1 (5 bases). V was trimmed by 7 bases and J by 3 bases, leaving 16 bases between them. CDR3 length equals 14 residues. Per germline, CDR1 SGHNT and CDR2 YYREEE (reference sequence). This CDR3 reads CASGRRDRDTEAFF. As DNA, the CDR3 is TGTGCCAGCGGTCGCAGGGACCGGGACACTGAAGCTTTCTTT.

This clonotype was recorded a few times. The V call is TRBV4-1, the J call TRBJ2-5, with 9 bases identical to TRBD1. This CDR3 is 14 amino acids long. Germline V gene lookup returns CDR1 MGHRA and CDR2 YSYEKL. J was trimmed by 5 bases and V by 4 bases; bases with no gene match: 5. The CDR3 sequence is CASSRDREMETQYF. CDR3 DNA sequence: TGCGCCAGCAGCCGGGACAGGGAGATGGAGACCCAGTACTTC.

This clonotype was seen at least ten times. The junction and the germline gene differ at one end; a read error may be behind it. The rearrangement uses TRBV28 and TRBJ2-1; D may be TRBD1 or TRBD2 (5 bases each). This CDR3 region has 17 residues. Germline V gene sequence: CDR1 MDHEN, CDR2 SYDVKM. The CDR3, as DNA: TGTGCCAGCAGTTCCTCCGGGACCAGGCGCTCCTACAGTGAGCAGTTCTTC. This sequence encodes CASSSSGTRRSYSEQFF. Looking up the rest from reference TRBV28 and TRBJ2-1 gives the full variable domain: DVKVTQSSRYLVKRTGEKVFLECVQDMDHENMFWYRQDPGLGLRLIYFSYDVKMKEKGDIPEGYSVSREKKERFSLILESASTNQTSMYLCASSSSGTRRSYSEQFFGPGTRLTVL.

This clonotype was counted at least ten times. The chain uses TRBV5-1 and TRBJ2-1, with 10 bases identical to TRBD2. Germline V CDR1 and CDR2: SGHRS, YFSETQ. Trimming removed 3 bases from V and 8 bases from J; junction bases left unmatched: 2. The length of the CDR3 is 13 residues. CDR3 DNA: TGCGCCAGCAGCTGGAGCGGGGGGGATGAGCAGTTCTTC. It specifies CASSWSGGDEQFF.

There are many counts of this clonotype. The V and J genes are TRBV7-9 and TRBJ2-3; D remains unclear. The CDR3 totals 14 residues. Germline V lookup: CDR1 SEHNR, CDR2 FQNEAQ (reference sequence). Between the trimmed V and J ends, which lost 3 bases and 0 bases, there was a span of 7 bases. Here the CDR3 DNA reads TGTGCCAGCAGCTTCATAACTAGCACAGATACGCAGTATTTT. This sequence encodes CASSFITSTDTQYF.

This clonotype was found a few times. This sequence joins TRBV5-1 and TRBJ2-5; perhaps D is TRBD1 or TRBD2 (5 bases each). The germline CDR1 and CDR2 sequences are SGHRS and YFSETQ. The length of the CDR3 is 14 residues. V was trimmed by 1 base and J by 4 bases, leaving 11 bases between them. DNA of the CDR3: TGCGCCAGCAGCTTGAAGTTGGGGGTAGAGACCCAGTACTTC. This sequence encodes CASSLKLGVETQYF.

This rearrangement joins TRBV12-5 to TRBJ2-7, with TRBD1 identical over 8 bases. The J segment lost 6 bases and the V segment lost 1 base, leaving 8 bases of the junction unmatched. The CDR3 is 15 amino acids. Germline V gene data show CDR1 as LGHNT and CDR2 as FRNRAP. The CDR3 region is CASGLAGQGDCEQYV. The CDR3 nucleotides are TGTGCTAGTGGTTTGGCCGGACAGGGTGATTGCGAGCAGTACGTC.

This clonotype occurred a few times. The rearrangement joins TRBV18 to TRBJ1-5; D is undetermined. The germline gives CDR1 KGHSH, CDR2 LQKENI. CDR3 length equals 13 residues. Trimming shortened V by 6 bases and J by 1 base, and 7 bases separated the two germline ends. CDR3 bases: TGTGCCAGCTCGGGTGGAAGCAATCAGCCCCAGCATTTT. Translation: CASSGGSNQPQHF. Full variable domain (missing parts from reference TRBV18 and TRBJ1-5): NAGVMQNPRHLVRRRGQEARLRCSPMKGHSHVYWYRQLPEEGLKFMVYLQKENIIDESGMPKERFSAEFPKEGPSILRIQQVVRGDSAAYFCASSGGSNQPQHFGDGTRLSIL.

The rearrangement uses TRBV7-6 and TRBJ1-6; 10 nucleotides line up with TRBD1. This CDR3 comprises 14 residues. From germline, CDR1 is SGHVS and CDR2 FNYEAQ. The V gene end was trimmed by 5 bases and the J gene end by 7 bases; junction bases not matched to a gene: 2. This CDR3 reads CASSATGGNSPLHF. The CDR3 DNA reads TGTGCCAGCAGCGCGACAGGGGGCAATTCACCCCTCCACTTT.

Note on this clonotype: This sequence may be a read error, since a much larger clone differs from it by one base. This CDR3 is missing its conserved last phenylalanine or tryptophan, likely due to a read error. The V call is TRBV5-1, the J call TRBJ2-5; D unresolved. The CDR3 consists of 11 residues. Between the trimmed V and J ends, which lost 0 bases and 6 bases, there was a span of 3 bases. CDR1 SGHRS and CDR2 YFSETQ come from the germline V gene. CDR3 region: CASSLEQTQYL. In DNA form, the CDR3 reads TGCGCCAGCAGCTTGGAGCAGACCCAGTACTTA.

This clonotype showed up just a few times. CDR3 in amino acids: CASSGLAGGYNEQFF. The CDR3 nucleotides are TGTGCCAGCAGTGGACTAGCGGGGGGCTACAATGAGCAGTTCTTC. V gene TRBV6-1 combines with J gene TRBJ2-1; 13 nucleotides align to TRBD2. This CDR3 has 15 amino acids. Germline V gene lookup returns CDR1 MNHNS and CDR2 SASEGT. After removal of 4 bases from V and 3 bases from J, the junction contained 0 bases not matched to a gene.

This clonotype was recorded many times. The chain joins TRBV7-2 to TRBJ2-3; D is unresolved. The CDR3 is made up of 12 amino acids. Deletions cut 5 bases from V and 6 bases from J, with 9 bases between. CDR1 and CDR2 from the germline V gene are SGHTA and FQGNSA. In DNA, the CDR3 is TGTGCCAGCAGCCCAACGTTGGATACGCAGTATTTT. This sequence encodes CASSPTLDTQYF. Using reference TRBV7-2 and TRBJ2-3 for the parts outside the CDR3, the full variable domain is GAGVSQSPSNKVTEKGKDVELRCDPISGHTALYWYRQSLGQGLEFLIYFQGNSAPDKSGLPSDRFSAERTGGSVSTLTIQRTQQEDSAVYLCASSPTLDTQYFGPGTRLTVL.

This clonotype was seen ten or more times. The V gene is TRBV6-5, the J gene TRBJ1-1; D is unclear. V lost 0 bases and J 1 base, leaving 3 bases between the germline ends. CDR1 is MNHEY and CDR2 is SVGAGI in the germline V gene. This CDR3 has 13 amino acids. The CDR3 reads CASSYSQNTEAFF. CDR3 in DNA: TGTGCCAGCAGTTACTCACAGAACACTGAAGCTTTCTTT.

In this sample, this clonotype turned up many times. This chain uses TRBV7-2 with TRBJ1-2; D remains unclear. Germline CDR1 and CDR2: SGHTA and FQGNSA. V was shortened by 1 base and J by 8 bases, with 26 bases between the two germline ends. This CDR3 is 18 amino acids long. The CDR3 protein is CASSLGPAIIPPSKGYTF. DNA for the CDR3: TGTGCCAGCAGCTTAGGGCCAGCCATTATCCCTCCCTCTAAGGGCTACACCTTC.

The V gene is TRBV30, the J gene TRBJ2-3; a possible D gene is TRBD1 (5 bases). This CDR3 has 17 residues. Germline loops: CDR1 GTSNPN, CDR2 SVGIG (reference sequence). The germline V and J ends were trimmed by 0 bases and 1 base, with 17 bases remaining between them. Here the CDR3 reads CAWSVSASGLGTDTQYF. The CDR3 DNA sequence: TGTGCCTGGAGTGTCAGCGCATCAGGGCTGGGCACAGATACGCAGTATTTT.

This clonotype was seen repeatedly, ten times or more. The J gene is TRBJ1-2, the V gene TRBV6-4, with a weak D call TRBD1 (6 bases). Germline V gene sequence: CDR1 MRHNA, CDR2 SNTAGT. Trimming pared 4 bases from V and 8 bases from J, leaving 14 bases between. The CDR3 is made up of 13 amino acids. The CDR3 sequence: CASSGREGEGYTF. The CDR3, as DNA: TGTGCCAGCAGTGGTCGGGAGGGGGAAGGCTACACCTTC.

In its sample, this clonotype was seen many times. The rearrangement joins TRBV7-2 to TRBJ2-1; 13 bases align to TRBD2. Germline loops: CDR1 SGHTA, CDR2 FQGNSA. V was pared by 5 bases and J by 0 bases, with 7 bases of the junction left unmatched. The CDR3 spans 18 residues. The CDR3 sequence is CASSQTSGGPSSYNEQFF. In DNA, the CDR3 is TGTGCCAGCAGCCAGACTAGCGGGGGGCCAAGCTCCTACAATGAGCAGTTCTTC.

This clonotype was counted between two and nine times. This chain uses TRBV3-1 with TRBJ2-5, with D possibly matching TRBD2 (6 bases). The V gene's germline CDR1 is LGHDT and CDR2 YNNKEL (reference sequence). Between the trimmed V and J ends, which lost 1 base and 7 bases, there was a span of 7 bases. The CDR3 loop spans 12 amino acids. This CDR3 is CASSQGGGTQYF. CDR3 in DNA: TGTGCCAGCAGCCAAGGGGGAGGGACCCAGTACTTC.